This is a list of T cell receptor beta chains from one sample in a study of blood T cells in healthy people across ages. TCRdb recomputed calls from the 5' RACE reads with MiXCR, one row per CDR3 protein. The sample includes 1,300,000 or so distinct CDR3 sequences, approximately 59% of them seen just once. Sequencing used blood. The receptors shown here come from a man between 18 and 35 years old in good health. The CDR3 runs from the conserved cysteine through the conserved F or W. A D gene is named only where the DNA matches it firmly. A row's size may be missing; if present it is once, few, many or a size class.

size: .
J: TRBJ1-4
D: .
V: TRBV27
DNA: TGTGCCAGCTGCAGGCGGGGGCCAGGCCTACCGACGACGGAAAATGAAAAACTGTTTTTT
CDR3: CASCRRGPGLPTTENEKLFF

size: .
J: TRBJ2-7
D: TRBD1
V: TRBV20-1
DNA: TGCAGTGCTAGAGATTCTGGGGACAGCTATTACGAGCAGTACTTC
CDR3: CSARDSGDSYYEQYF

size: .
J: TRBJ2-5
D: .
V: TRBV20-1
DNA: TGCAGTACTGGACAGCGAGAGACCCAGTACTTC
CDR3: CSTGQRETQYF

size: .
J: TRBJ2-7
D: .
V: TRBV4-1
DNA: TGCGCCAGCAGCCAAGGGTTTGTGGGAGAGAGCAATTCCTACGAGCAGTACTTC
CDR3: CASSQGFVGESNSYEQYF

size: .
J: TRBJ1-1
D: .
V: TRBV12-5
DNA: TGTGCTAGTGGCCGCGGACACGAGAACACTGAAGCTTTCTTT
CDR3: CASGRGHENTEAFF

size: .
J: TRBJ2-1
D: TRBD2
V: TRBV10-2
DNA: TGCGCCAGCATTAGCGGGAGAGGCAGGAATGAGCAGTTCTTC
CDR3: CASISGRGRNEQFF

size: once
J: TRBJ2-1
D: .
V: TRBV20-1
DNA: TGCAGTGCTAGAGGGACCCCGTCCCACGGGCAGTTCTTC
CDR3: CSARGTPSHGQFF

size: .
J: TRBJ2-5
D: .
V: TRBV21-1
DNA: TGTGCCAGCAGCAAACATCGCCTGGAAAGGACCCAGTACTTC
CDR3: CASSKHRLERTQYF

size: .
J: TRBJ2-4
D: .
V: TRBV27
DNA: TGTGCCAGCAGTTTATCCCCCATATCCAGAAACATTCAGTACTTC
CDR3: CASSLSPISRNIQYF

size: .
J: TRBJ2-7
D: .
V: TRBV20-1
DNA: TGCAGTGCTAGAGACGACTTAGGGGATGAGCAGTACTTC
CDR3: CSARDDLGDEQYF

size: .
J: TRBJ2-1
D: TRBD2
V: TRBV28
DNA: TGTGCCAGCCTTTCCATAGCGGGGGTAGACAATGAGCAGTTCTTC
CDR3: CASLSIAGVDNEQFF

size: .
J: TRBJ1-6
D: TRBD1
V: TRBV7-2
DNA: TGTGCCAGCAGCCGACGGCCCCGGACAGGGGGAAGTATGGATAATTCACCCCTCCACTTT
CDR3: CASSRRPRTGGSMDNSPLHF

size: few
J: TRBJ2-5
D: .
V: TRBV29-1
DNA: TGCAGCGCTTATTTAACAGAAGAGACCCAGTACTTC
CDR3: CSAYLTEETQYF

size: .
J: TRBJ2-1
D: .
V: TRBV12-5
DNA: TGTGCTAGTGGTTTGGTGCAGGGCAATGAGCAGTTCTTC
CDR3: CASGLVQGNEQFF

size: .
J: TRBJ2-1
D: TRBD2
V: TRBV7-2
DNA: TGTGCCAGCAGCTCTGGACTAGCGGGAGGTCCAGAGCAGTTCTTC
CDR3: CASSSGLAGGPEQFF

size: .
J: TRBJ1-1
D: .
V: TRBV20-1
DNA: TGCAGTGCCTCACCGGGGCCGGGGCTTGAAGCTTTCTTT
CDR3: CSASPGPGLEAFF

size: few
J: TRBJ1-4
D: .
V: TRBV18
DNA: TGTGCCAGCTCTCCGGGAGGGAGCGAAAAACTGTTTTTT
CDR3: CASSPGGSEKLFF

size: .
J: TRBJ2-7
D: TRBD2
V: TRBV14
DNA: TGTGCCAGCAGCCCTCCCCTAGCGGCCTACGAGCAGTACTTC
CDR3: CASSPPLAAYEQYF

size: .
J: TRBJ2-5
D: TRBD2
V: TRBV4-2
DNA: TGTGCCAGCAGCCAAGATCCCCTAGCGGGGGACACTGGGAGGTACTTC
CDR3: CASSQDPLAGDTGRYF

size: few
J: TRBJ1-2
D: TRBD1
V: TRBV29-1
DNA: TGCAGCGTTGAGGGAGGACAGGGGGCGCTCGGCTACACCTTC
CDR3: CSVEGGQGALGYTF